This TCR beta chain was observed in a study of T cell clonotyping in hematopoietic cell transplantation. The table came from immunoSEQ multiplex PCR; TCRdb's copy has only in-frame clones and leaves some out. The table includes around 21,000 clones, roughly 80% detected once. A note on this clone: The antigen is undetermined.

CDR1 and CDR2 from the germline V gene are SEHNR and FQNEAQ (reference sequence). The CDR3 loop spans 16 amino acids. V was trimmed by 5 bases and J by 2 bases, leaving 15 bases between them. Stated time point: recipient sample about 28 days before transplant, after cytoreduction. Recipient blood drawn about 28 days pretransplant and days 30, 100, 180 after. Study-wide points: Higher Inverse Simpson Index values in graft donor and pretransplant recipient predicted broader posttransplant TCR diversity.

The material sequenced was peripheral blood mononuclear cells, taken before stem cell transplant. The chain combines TRBV7-9 with TRBJ1-4; TRBD1 is a possible D gene (5 bases). This receptor was identified in a man aged 60 to 75 with acute myeloid leukemia. Some clones in this sample may be carry-over from other donors' samples. The CDR3 reads CASSKGPRGTNEKLFF. As DNA, the CDR3 is TGTGCCAGCAGCAAGGGACCGCGGGGCACTAATGAAAAACTGTTTTTT.